One TCR beta chain is described in this entry. Its target antigen remains unknown. No quality values exist for individual bases; no much larger clone is one base distant. From its cysteine to its phenylalanine, the CDR3 spans 15 amino acids. Only CDR3 DNA remains: 45 bases, in frame from the first base. CDR1 and CDR2 are drawn from the germline V gene (reference sequence): MNHNY, SVGAGI. V and J are truncated by 0 bases and 2 bases respectively, leaving an intervening sequence of 10 bases. Genomic DNA was isolated from the sorted cells so that the TCRbeta CDR3 region could be sequenced. The immunoSEQ Assay was used to sequence the TCRbeta CDR3 regions. Held by TCRdb, this immuneACCESS table contains in-frame sequences only and omits some clones. Under half of the omission traces to an unresolved V gene where checked; the cause of the rest is unknown. In this sample the table shows tens of thousands of clones, about 90% of which occur a single time. Approximately 0.32% of the sample is in the top ten clones.

The trial excluded patients who had a history of autoimmune disease or who were on systemic immunosuppression. Peripheral blood for TCR sequencing was collected from all dose cohorts at baseline, on cycle 4 day 1, and on cycle 7 day 1. Samples came from an open-label, multicenter, first-in-human phase I dose-escalation trial of ivuxolimab. Adults with locally advanced or metastatic melanoma, renal cell, hepatocellular, or head and neck squamous cell carcinoma were enrolled in the trial. CD4+ and CD8+ T cells were sorted separately from peripheral blood before TCR sequencing. This specimen comes from a study of OX40 agonist ivuxolimab in advanced cancers. At the level of the whole study: Ivuxolimab was an agonistic, fully human IgG2 monoclonal antibody directed against OX40 (CD134), a costimulatory receptor. The paper reports the monotherapy dose-escalation portion (N = 52 patients) of the phase I ivuxolimab trial. The dose-escalation cohort was about 83% male with a mean age of approximately 60 years, ranging from 23 to 79. Among the roughly 50 dose-escalation patients, some 20 had hepatocellular carcinoma, 15 or so melanoma, 9 renal cell carcinoma and 9 head and neck cancer. Patients were allowed to have had prior anti-PD-1, anti-PD-L1 or anti-CTLA-4 therapy, and around 40% of the dose-escalation patients had previously received checkpoint inhibitors. Intravenous ivuxolimab was administered to patients every 2 weeks at six dose levels: 0.01, 0.1, 0.3, 1.5, 3 and 10 mg/kg. Three dose-escalation patients achieved partial responses, one with hepatocellular carcinoma and two with cutaneous melanoma. Peripheral TCRbeta sequencing was intended to test whether TCR sequence diversity was altered and clonal T-cell expansion was caused by ivuxolimab. General study outcomes and caveats: After ivuxolimab, expanded clones were on average more numerous among CD8+ T cells than among CD4+ T cells. At doses of 0.1 to 3.0 mg/kg, clonal expansion of both CD4+ and CD8+ T cells in blood was seen between baseline and week 6. Low levels of normalized T-cell clonal expansion were also seen in some patients who did not respond. The antigen specificity of the clonally expanded peripheral T cells was not determined. In the 0.1-3.0 mg/kg groups, partial responders had among the lowest normalized peripheral clonal expansion, particularly in CD8+ T cells.

This specimen consisted of CD4+ or CD8+ T cells sorted from blood, obtained in a trial of the OX40 agonist ivuxolimab. The rearranged chain carries TRBV6-6 and TRBJ1-1; the D gene is not confidently resolved. This TCR came from an adult with an advanced solid tumor such as melanoma, head and neck, liver or kidney cancer. The DNA sequence reads TGTGCCAGCAGTTACTCACAGCGGGCTAACACTGAAGCTTTCTTT. It translates as CASSYSQRANTEAFF.